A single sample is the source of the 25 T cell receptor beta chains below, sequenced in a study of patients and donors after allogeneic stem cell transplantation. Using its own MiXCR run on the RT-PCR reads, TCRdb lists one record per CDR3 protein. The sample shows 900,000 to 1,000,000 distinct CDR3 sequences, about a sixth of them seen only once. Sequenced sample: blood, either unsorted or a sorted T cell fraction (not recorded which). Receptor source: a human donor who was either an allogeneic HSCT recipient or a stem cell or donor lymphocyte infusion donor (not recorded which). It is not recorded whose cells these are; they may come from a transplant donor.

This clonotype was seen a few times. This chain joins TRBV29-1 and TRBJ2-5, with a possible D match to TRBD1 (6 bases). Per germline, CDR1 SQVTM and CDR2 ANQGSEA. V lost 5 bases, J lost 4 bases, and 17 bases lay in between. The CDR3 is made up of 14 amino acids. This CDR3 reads CSVRNPGTTETQYF. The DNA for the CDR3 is TGCAGCGTTCGCAACCCCGGGACAACAGAGACCCAGTACTTC. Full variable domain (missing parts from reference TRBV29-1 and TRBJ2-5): SAVISQKPSRDICQRGTSLTIQCQVDSQVTMMFWYRQQPGQSLTLIATANQGSEATYESGFVIDKFPISRPNLTFSTLTVSNMSPEDSSIYLCSVRNPGTTETQYFGPGTRLLVL.

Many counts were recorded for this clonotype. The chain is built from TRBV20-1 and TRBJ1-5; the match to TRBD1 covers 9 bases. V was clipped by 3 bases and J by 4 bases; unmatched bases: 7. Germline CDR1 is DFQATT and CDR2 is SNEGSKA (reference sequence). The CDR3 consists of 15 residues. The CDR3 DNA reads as TGCAGTGCTAGGGGGGGGACAGGGAGAAATCAGCCCCAGCATTTT. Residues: CSARGGTGRNQPQHF.

CDR3 DNA sequence: TGCAGCGTGGACGGACAGGGTGGAGGAAACACCATATATTTT. Translating it yields CSVDGQGGGNTIYF. This chain connects TRBV29-1 to TRBJ1-3; 8 bases align to TRBD1. The CDR3 covers 14 residues. Losses at the gene ends were 6 bases for V and 4 bases for J; bases not matched to a gene: 8. Germline assignment: CDR1 SQVTM and CDR2 ANQGSEA.

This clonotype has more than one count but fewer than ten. The CDR3 loop is CASSLGRQTTDTQYF. CDR3 DNA: TGCGCCAGCAGCTTGGGGCGGCAGACCACAGATACGCAGTATTTT. V and J are TRBV5-1 and TRBJ2-3, with D uncertain. Germline V gene lookup returns CDR1 SGHRS and CDR2 YFSETQ. CDR3 size: 15 residues. Between the trimmed V and J ends, which lost 0 bases and 2 bases, there was a span of 10 bases.

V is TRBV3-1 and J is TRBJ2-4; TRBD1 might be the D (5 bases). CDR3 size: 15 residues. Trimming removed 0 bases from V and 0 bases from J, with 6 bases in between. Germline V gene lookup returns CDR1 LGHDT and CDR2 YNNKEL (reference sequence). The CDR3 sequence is CASSQEGAAKNIQYF. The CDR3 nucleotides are TGTGCCAGCAGCCAAGAAGGGGCAGCCAAAAACATTCAGTACTTC. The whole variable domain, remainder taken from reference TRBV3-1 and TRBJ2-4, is DTAVSQTPKYLVTQMGNDKSIKCEQNLGHDTMYWYKQDSKKFLKIMFSYNNKELIINETVPNRFSPKSPDKAHLNLHINSLELGDSAVYFCASSQEGAAKNIQYFGAGTRLSVL.

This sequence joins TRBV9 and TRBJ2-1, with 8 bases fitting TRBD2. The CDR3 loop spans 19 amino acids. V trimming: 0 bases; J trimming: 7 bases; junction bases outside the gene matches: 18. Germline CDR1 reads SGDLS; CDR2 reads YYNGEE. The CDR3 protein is CASSVGTGGGYKMGNEQFF. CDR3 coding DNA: TGTGCCAGCAGCGTAGGAACGGGAGGGGGGTACAAAATGGGGAATGAGCAGTTCTTC.

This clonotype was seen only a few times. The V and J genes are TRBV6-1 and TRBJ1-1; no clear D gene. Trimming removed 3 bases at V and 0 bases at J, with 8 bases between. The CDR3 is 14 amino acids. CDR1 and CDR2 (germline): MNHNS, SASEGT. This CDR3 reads CASSDELLNTEAFF. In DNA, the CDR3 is TGTGCCAGCAGTGATGAACTTTTGAACACTGAAGCTTTCTTT.

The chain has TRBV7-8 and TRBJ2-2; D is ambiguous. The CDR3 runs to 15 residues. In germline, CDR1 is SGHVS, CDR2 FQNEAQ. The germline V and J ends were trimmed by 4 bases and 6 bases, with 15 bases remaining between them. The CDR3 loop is CASSSSRIKAGELFF. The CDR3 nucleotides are TGTGCCAGCAGCTCGTCCCGGATTAAAGCCGGGGAGCTGTTTTTT.

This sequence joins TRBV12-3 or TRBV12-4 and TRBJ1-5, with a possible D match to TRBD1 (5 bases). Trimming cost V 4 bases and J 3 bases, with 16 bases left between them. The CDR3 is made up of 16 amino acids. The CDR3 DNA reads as TGTGCCAGCAGTTCGGGGGGTGGGGAAATCAATCAGCCCCAGCATTTT. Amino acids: CASSSGGGEINQPQHF.

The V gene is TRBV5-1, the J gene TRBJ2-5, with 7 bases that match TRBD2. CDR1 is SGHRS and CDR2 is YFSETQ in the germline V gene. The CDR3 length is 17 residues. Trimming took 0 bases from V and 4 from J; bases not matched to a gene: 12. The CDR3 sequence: CASSLGGLAGGGETQYF. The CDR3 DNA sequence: TGCGCCAGCAGCTTGGGGGGGTTAGCGGGCGGAGGAGAGACCCAGTACTTC.

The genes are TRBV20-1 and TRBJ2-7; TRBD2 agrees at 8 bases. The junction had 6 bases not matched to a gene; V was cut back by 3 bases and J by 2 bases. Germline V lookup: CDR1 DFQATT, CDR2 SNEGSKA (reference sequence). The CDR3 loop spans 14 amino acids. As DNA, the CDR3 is TGCAGTGCTAGCAAAGGCGGGAGGACCTACGAGCAGTACTTC. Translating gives CSASKGGRTYEQYF.

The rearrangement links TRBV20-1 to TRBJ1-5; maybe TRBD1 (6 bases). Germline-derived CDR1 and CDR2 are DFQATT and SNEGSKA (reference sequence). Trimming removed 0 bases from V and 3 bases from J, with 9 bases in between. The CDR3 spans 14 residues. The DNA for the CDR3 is TGCAGTGCTAGAGATGGGGACAACAATCAGCCCCAGCATTTT. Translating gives CSARDGDNNQPQHF.

CDR3 nucleotide sequence: TGTGCCATCATGCAGGCAGGGAAAGGAAACACCATATATTTT. Amino acids: CAIMQAGKGNTIYF. The rearrangement links TRBV10-3 to TRBJ1-3; tentatively, D is TRBD1 (5 bases). The CDR3 runs 14 residues. CDR1 is ENHRY, CDR2 SYGVKD, per germline. With 7 bases removed from V and 4 bases from J, the gap between germline ends came to 14 bases.

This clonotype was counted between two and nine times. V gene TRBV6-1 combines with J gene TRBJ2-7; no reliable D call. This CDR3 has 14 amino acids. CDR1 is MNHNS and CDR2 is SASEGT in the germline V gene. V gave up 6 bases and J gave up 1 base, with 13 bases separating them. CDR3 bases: TGTGCCAGCAGCCCCAGCAGGACGTCCTACGAGCAGTACTTC. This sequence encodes CASSPSRTSYEQYF.

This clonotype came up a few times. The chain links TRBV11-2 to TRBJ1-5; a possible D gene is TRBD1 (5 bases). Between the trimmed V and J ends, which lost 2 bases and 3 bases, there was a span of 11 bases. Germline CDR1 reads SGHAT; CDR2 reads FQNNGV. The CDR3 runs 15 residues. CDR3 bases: TGTGCCAGCAGCTTAAAAGGACAATCCAATCAGCCCCAGCATTTT. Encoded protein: CASSLKGQSNQPQHF.

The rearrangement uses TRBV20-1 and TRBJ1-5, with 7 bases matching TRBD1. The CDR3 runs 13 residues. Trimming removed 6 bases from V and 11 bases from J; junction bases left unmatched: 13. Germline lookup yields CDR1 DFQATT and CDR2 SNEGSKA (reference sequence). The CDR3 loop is CSAEGTALRAQHF. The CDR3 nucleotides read TGCAGTGCCGAAGGGACAGCCCTACGGGCCCAGCATTTT.

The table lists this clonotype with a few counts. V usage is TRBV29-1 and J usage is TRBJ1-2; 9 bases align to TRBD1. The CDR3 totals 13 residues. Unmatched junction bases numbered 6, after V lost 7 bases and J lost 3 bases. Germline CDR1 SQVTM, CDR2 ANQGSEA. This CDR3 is CSATGGTDYGYTF. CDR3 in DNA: TGCAGCGCCACAGGGGGCACGGACTATGGCTACACCTTC.

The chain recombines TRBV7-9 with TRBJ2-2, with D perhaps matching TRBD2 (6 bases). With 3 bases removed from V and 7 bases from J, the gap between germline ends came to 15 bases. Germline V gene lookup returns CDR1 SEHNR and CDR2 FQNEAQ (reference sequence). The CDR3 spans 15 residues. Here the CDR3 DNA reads TGTGCCAGCAGCTTCTCCGGGGGTCGGAACGGGGAGCTGTTTTTT. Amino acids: CASSFSGGRNGELFF.

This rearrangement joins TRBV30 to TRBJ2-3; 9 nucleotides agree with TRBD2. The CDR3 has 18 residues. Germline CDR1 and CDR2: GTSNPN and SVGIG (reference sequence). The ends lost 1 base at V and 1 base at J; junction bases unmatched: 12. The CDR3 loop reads CAWSEQGSGRTRTDTQYF. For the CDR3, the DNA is TGTGCCTGGAGTGAGCAAGGGAGCGGGAGGACCCGCACAGATACGCAGTATTTT.

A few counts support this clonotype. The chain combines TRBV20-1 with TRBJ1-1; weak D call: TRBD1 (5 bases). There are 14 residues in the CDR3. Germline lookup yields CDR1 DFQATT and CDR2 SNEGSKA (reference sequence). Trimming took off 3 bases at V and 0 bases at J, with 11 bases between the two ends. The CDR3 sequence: CSASDSLMNTEAFF. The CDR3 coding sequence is TGCAGTGCTAGTGACAGTTTGATGAACACTGAAGCTTTCTTT.

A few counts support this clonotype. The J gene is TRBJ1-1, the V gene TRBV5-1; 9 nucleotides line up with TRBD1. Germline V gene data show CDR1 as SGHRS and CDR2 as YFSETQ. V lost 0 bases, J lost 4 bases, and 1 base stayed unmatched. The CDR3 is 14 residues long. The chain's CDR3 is CASSLEQGATEAFF. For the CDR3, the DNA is TGCGCCAGCAGCTTGGAACAGGGGGCCACTGAAGCTTTCTTT.

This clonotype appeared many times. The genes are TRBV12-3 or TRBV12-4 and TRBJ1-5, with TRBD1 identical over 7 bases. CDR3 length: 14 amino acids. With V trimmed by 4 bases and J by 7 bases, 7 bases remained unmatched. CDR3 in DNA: TGTGCCAGCAGTTCCACAGGGGAAAGGCAGCCCCAGCATTTT. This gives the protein CASSSTGERQPQHF.

This CDR3 reads CASSLVFSGREETQYF. The CDR3 region has the DNA TGTGCCAGCAGCTTAGTCTTTAGCGGGAGGGAAGAGACCCAGTACTTC. The chain uses TRBV7-7 and TRBJ2-5, with TRBD2 matching 11 bases. CDR1 is SSHAT, CDR2 FNYEAQ, per germline (reference sequence). Trimming at V came to 1 base and at J to 3 bases, leaving 4 bases not matched to a gene. This CDR3 has 16 residues.

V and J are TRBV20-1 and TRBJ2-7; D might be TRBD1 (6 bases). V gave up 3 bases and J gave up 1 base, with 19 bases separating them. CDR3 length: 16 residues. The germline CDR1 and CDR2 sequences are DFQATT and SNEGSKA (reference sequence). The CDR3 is CSARLTGHHYSYEQYF. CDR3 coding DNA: TGCAGTGCTAGGTTAACGGGACACCATTATTCCTACGAGCAGTACTTC.

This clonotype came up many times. CDR3: CSARGGGRPGELFF. As DNA, the CDR3 is TGCAGTGCTAGAGGGGGGGGGCGCCCCGGGGAGCTGTTTTTT. The V and J genes are TRBV20-1 and TRBJ2-2, with D tentatively TRBD2 (7 bases). The ends were cut back, 1 base at V and 6 bases at J, with 12 bases in the middle. There are 14 residues in the CDR3. Germline CDR1 reads DFQATT; CDR2 reads SNEGSKA (reference sequence).